The 20 T cell receptor beta chains presented below share a single source sample, sequenced in a study of shared clonotypes between healthy human individuals. CD45RO-negative, CCR7-positively selected cells formed the naive CD8 fraction, excluding terminally differentiated effector memory CD45RA+ cells. This table comes from immunoSEQ multiplex PCR, and its TCRdb copy is limited to in-frame clones, with some not included. The table lists millions of clones, approximately 94% of them singletons. The sequencing input was naive CD8+ T cells from PBMCs. The receptors here all came from a man aged 18 to 30 in good health. Some clones in this sample may be carry-over from other donors' samples.

V gene TRBV7-6 combines with J gene TRBJ2-3, with a possible D match to TRBD2 (6 bases). Germline V gene data show CDR1 as SGHVS and CDR2 as FNYEAQ. With 2 bases removed from V and 1 base from J, the gap between germline ends came to 10 bases. CDR3 length: 15 residues. The CDR3 reads CASSLFGGGTDTQYF. The CDR3 DNA follows: TGTGCCAGCAGCTTATTCGGGGGAGGCACAGATACGCAGTATTTT. The full variable domain, its missing parts supplied by reference TRBV7-6 and TRBJ2-3, is GAGVSQSPRYKVTKRGQDVALRCDPISGHVSLYWYRQALGQGPEFLTYFNYEAQQDKSGLPNDRFSAERPEGSISTLTIQRTEQRDSAMYRCASSLFGGGTDTQYFGPGTRLTVL.

The chain couples TRBV9 to TRBJ2-1; 9 bases are shared with TRBD2. The germline V gene encodes CDR1 SGDLS and CDR2 YYNGEE. The CDR3 is 16 amino acids. The V gene end was trimmed by 7 bases and the J gene end by 0 bases; junction bases not matched to a gene: 8. The CDR3 region has the DNA TGTGCCAGCCGCGGGGGGGACTCCGACTCCTACAATGAGCAGTTCTTC. The encoded protein is CASRGGDSDSYNEQFF.

The chain employs TRBV28 and TRBJ2-1, with D tentatively TRBD1 (5 bases). Trimming cost V 5 bases and J 0 bases, with 11 bases left between them. This CDR3 contains 15 residues. Germline assignment: CDR1 MDHEN and CDR2 SYDVKM. In DNA form, the CDR3 reads TGTGCCAGCAGTGTCGACAGCGACTCCTACAATGAGCAGTTCTTC. As protein: CASSVDSDSYNEQFF. Drawing the rest from reference TRBV28 and TRBJ2-1, the complete variable domain is DVKVTQSSRYLVKRTGEKVFLECVQDMDHENMFWYRQDPGLGLRLIYFSYDVKMKEKGDIPEGYSVSREKKERFSLILESASTNQTSMYLCASSVDSDSYNEQFFGPGTRLTVL.

V and J are TRBV7-6 and TRBJ2-5, with unresolved D. The germline CDR1 and CDR2 sequences are SGHVS and FNYEAQ. The CDR3 runs to 14 residues. V lost 1 base to trimming and J lost 3 bases, with 9 bases between them. In nucleotides, the CDR3 is TGTGCCAGCAGCTTAGTCACTTACGAAGAGACCCAGTACTTC. Translating gives CASSLVTYEETQYF.

The chain is built from TRBV4-1 and TRBJ2-7; D might be TRBD2 (7 bases). Germline V CDR1 and CDR2: MGHRA, YSYEKL. This CDR3 spans 15 amino acids. V lost 1 base, J lost 4 bases, and 14 bases lay in between. CDR3 sequence reads: CASSQGGAGDYEQYF. In nucleotides, the CDR3 is TGCGCCAGCAGCCAAGGGGGGGCGGGAGATTACGAGCAGTACTTC.

This chain links TRBV7-9 with TRBJ2-2; D uncertain. This CDR3 comprises 16 residues. Trimming shortened V by 5 bases and J by 0 bases, and 13 bases separated the two germline ends. The V gene's germline CDR1 is SEHNR and CDR2 FQNEAQ (reference sequence). CDR3 in amino acids: CASSPSQAANTGELFF. CDR3 nucleotide sequence: TGTGCCAGCAGCCCCTCGCAGGCCGCGAACACCGGGGAGCTGTTTTTT.

The chain uses TRBV6-5 and TRBJ2-7, with a possible D match to TRBD2 (6 bases). The V gene lost 6 bases and the J gene lost 4 bases, with 19 bases spanning the gap. Germline-derived CDR1 and CDR2 are MNHEY and SVGAGI. The CDR3 runs 15 residues. CDR3 residues: CASRVSGELRYEQYF. CDR3 coding DNA: TGTGCCAGCAGGGTTTCGGGAGAGCTGCGATACGAGCAGTACTTC.

The V call is TRBV9, the J call TRBJ2-1; no firm D call. Germline CDR1 and CDR2: SGDLS and YYNGEE. Between the trimmed V and J ends, which lost 7 bases and 5 bases, there was a span of 13 bases. This CDR3 has 13 amino acids. DNA for the CDR3: TGTGCCAGCGGACCTCACAATAACAATGAGCAGTTCTTC. It codes for CASGPHNNNEQFF.

The J gene is TRBJ1-1, the V gene TRBV5-6; D is possibly TRBD1 (5 bases). This CDR3 is 14 amino acids long. CDR1 is SGHDT and CDR2 is YYEEEE in the germline V gene. The V and J ends lost 0 bases and 4 bases respectively, with 10 bases between them. CDR3 protein: CASSLVVQGTEAFF. The CDR3 nucleotides are TGTGCCAGCAGCTTGGTGGTCCAGGGCACTGAAGCTTTCTTT.

The chain carries TRBV6-1 and TRBJ2-7; the D gene is possibly TRBD1 (5 bases). From germline, CDR1 is MNHNS and CDR2 SASEGT. Trimming left V 6 bases short and J 4 bases short, with 16 bases between. The CDR3 runs 14 residues. The CDR3 reads CASRGLYFYYEQYF. The CDR3 DNA sequence: TGTGCCAGCAGGGGGCTGTACTTCTATTACGAGCAGTACTTC.

On this clone: Other nucleotide sequences in the sample specify the same CDR3. The J gene is TRBJ2-3, the V gene TRBV28; 10 bases are shared with TRBD2. The V and J ends lost 2 bases and 1 base, in that order; junction bases with no gene match: 3. The length of the CDR3 is 16 residues. Germline CDR1 is MDHEN and CDR2 is SYDVKM. CDR3 in amino acids: CASSLRLAGGTDTQYF. CDR3 nucleotide sequence: TGTGCCAGCAGTTTAAGGCTAGCGGGGGGCACAGATACGCAGTATTTT.

The J gene is TRBJ2-3, the V gene TRBV5-1; a weak D match, TRBD1 (5 bases). The germline gives CDR1 SGHRS, CDR2 YFSETQ. The length of the CDR3 is 15 residues. The germline V and J ends were trimmed by 3 bases and 1 base, with 12 bases remaining between them. Here the CDR3 DNA reads TGCGCCAGCAGCTCGGACATCTTCCGCACAGATACGCAGTATTTT. Encoded protein: CASSSDIFRTDTQYF.

This chain uses TRBV19 with TRBJ2-7; D remains unclear. CDR1 and CDR2 (germline): LNHDA, SQIVND (reference sequence). Trimming took off 5 bases at V and 2 bases at J, with 22 bases between the two ends. The CDR3 totals 17 residues. The CDR3 DNA reads TGTGCCAGTAGTTCTATTCTTGGACCCAGGCCAACCTACGAGCAGTACTTC. The encoded protein is CASSSILGPRPTYEQYF.

With regard to this clone: The identical CDR3 is also encoded by other nucleotide sequences in the sample. The rearrangement joins TRBV4-3 to TRBJ2-1; D unclear. V was clipped by 4 bases and J by 4 bases, with 11 bases between them. Germline V lookup: CDR1 LGHNA, CDR2 YSLEER. This CDR3 region has 14 residues. CDR3 bases: TGCGCCAGCAGCCCGTCGTCCGGGTACAATGAGCAGTTCTTC. It translates to CASSPSSGYNEQFF.

The chain carries TRBV6-4 and TRBJ2-5; D may correspond to TRBD1 or TRBD2 (6 bases each). In germline, CDR1 is MRHNA, CDR2 SNTAGT. With 3 bases removed from V and 1 base from J, the gap between germline ends came to 12 bases. This CDR3 has 15 residues. The DNA for the CDR3 is TGTGCCAGCAGTGAAGGGGGAGGCCCCCAAGAGACCCAGTACTTC. This gives the protein CASSEGGGPQETQYF.

The chain couples TRBV28 to TRBJ2-7, with a possible D match to TRBD2 (7 bases). The CDR3 extends over 17 amino acids. Germline values: CDR1 MDHEN, CDR2 SYDVKM. Trimming took 5 bases from V and 2 from J, leaving 22 bases between them. The CDR3 DNA sequence: TGTGCCAGCAGTACGACCTGGGAGGGGGAAATTACCTACGAGCAGTACTTC. Translating it yields CASSTTWEGEITYEQYF.

This chain connects TRBV5-1 to TRBJ2-7; 7 nucleotides match TRBD2. CDR3 length: 15 amino acids. The junction had 5 bases not matched to a gene; V was cut back by 1 base and J by 1 base. CDR1 and CDR2 (germline): SGHRS, YFSETQ. For the CDR3, the DNA is TGCGCCAGCAGCTTGTTTATCGGGGGGTCCTACGAGCAGTACTTC. This gives the protein CASSLFIGGSYEQYF.

Concerning this clone itself: The sample contains more than one DNA sequence encoding this CDR3. The rearrangement links TRBV28 to TRBJ1-1, with D uncertain. V lost 6 bases and J lost 0, with 14 bases in between. Germline-derived CDR1 and CDR2 are MDHEN and SYDVKM. The CDR3 length is 15 residues. CDR3: CASSLTRRMNTEAFF. In nucleotides, the CDR3 is TGTGCCAGCAGCCTGACTCGGCGGATGAACACTGAAGCTTTCTTT.

This clone is a singleton in its sample. V is TRBV2 and J is TRBJ1-1, with D perhaps TRBD1 (6 bases). The CDR3 spans 14 residues. V was shortened by 4 bases and J by 6 bases, with 15 bases between the two germline ends. Germline CDR1 reads SNHLY; CDR2 reads FYNNEI. CDR3 sequence: CASSADSYPAEAFF. CDR3 sequence (DNA): TGTGCCAGCAGTGCGGACAGTTATCCCGCTGAAGCTTTCTTT.

Concerning this clone: The sample holds other DNA sequences that translate to the same CDR3. The rearrangement links TRBV28 to TRBJ2-7, with D unresolved. With 3 bases removed from V and 4 bases from J, the gap between germline ends came to 7 bases. CDR1 is MDHEN, CDR2 SYDVKM, per germline. CDR3 length equals 12 residues. DNA of the CDR3: TGTGCCAGCAGTTTGGGTGTGTACGAGCAGTACTTC. This translates into CASSLGVYEQYF.